This record concerns one T cell receptor (beta chain) sequence. No antigen is known for it. This sample was included in a study of blood T cells in healthy people across ages. General study findings and limits: Diversity estimated from one million T cells was considered an underestimate.

The CDR3 contains 18 residues. Trimming pared 0 bases from V and 6 bases from J, leaving 23 bases between. The germline V gene has CDR1 LGHNA and CDR2 YSLEER. A second about 6 to 11 cycle PCR used barcoded and J-beta primers. Through a template-switch adaptor with 12 random nucleotides, each cDNA molecule received a tag. TCRdb itself ran the 5' RACE reads through MiXCR, one entry per CDR3 protein. The table records around 990,000 distinct CDR3 sequences, approximately 25% of them present only once. The same sample was also used in a study of T cells of mothers and their children. That publication notes: RNA was extracted, and all of it went into cDNA synthesis at roughly 1.4 ug per 15 ul. Thymic selection molds TCR recombination output in much the same way for related pairs as for unrelated pairs.

The chain carries TRBV4-3 and TRBJ1-1; possible D gene TRBD1, 5 bases. This TCR came from a girl aged 2 to 9 in good health. The sample comprised blood. CDR3 in amino acids: CASSQDGGGSQGVAEAFF. The CDR3, as DNA: TGCGCCAGCAGCCAAGATGGGGGTGGATCTCAAGGGGTCGCTGAAGCTTTCTTT.